This T cell receptor beta chain was recovered during a study of cytomegalovirus exposure and HLA in healthy donors. The PCR had 60 Vbeta and 13 Jbeta primers. TCRdb's copy holds only in-frame clones and misses some; the assay was immunoSEQ multiplex PCR. The sample has under 250,000 clones; roughly 84% are singletons. Germline V gene sequence: CDR1 SGDLS, CDR2 YYNGEE. The CDR3 is 14 amino acids. Trimming took 3 bases from V and 7 from J; bases not matched to a gene: 4. This receptor was obtained from a human donor in good health. The chain has TRBV9 and TRBJ1-4, with 9 bases that match TRBD1. The sequencing input was PBMCs. As DNA, the CDR3 is TGTGCCAGCAGCGGCTGGGGACAGGGTGAAAAACTGTTTTTT. Its protein product is CASSGWGQGEKLFF.